These 10 T cell receptor beta chains were all obtained from the same sample, sequenced in a study of cytomegalovirus exposure and HLA in healthy donors. The PCR ran on 60 Vbeta and 13 Jbeta primers. TCRdb's table, derived via immunoSEQ multiplex PCR, lists solely in-frame clones and lacks some. Of fewer than 120,000 clones detected, approximately 79% appear once; the ten largest clones hold roughly 6%. Sequences were obtained from PBMCs. The receptors were sampled from a man under 40 in good health and CMV-seropositive.

In its sample, this clone was seen a few times. This chain connects TRBV30 to TRBJ1-5, with TRBD1 matching over 9 bases. V lost 0 bases to trimming and J lost 7 bases; unmatched junction nucleotides: 10. The CDR3 spans 16 residues. Germline V gene sequence: CDR1 GTSNPN, CDR2 SVGIG (reference sequence). CDR3 nucleotides: TGTGCCTGGAGTGTATACGGGACAGGGCTCGAACAGCCCCAGCATTTT. As protein: CAWSVYGTGLEQPQHF.

This clone was counted a single time. This rearrangement joins TRBV5-5 to TRBJ2-5, with a weak D call TRBD2 (6 bases). The V end lost 2 bases, the J end lost 1 base, and 12 bases lay between the germline ends. CDR1 is SGHKS, CDR2 YYEKEE, per germline (reference sequence). The CDR3 has 15 residues. CDR3 loop: CASSFTGTLQETQYF. CDR3 sequence (DNA): TGTGCCAGCAGCTTCACCGGGACTCTCCAAGAGACCCAGTACTTC.

V and J are TRBV9 and TRBJ2-5; 8 bases map to TRBD1. J lost 4 bases, V lost 1 base, and 6 bases had no gene match. The CDR3 length is 15 residues. From germline, CDR1 is SGDLS and CDR2 YYNGEE. CDR3 bases: TGTGCCAGCAGCGTAATTCCAGGGGGCGGAGAGACCCAGTACTTC. Translated: CASSVIPGGGETQYF.

The V gene is TRBV21-1, the J gene TRBJ2-1; TRBD2 reflects the table's D call only, with no check against the DNA. TRBV21-1 is a pseudogene locus. The CDR3 spans 14 residues. CDR3: CASSKLGTYNEQFF. In nucleotides, the CDR3 is TGTGCCAGCAGCAAACTCGGGACCTACAATGAGCAGTTCTTC.

J is TRBJ2-2 and V is TRBV27; D is perhaps TRBD2 (5 bases). V lost 5 bases, J lost 8 bases, and 15 bases lay in between. CDR3 size: 14 residues. Germline CDR1 MNHEY, CDR2 SMNVEV (reference sequence). CDR3 in DNA: TGTGCCAGCAGTCCCCGGGTAGCGCCAGGGGAGCTGTTTTTT. It specifies CASSPRVAPGELFF.

The CDR3 region has the DNA TGTGCCAGCACTCTAAGCCAGGGGGCGCAGTACGAGCAGTACTTC. As protein: CASTLSQGAQYEQYF. J is TRBJ2-7 and V is TRBV14, with 8 bases fitting TRBD1. The germline CDR1 and CDR2 sequences are SGHDN and FVKESK. Trimming removed 7 bases from V and 4 bases from J; junction bases left unmatched: 12. CDR3 length equals 15 residues.

V gene TRBV7-9 combines with J gene TRBJ2-1, with 9 bases fitting TRBD1. Germline V gives CDR1 SEHNR, CDR2 FQNEAQ (reference sequence). CDR3 length: 16 amino acids. V lost 1 base to trimming and J lost 3 bases; unmatched junction nucleotides: 4. The CDR3 reads CASSLGGQGIYNEQFF. The CDR3, as DNA: TGTGCCAGCAGCTTAGGGGGACAGGGTATCTACAATGAGCAGTTCTTC.

The chain carries TRBV5-1 and TRBJ2-5, with 10 bases matching TRBD2. The assigned J gene may be wrong: the sequence end matches TRBJ2-7 better. This CDR3 contains 16 residues. CDR1 and CDR2 (germline): SGHRS, YFSETQ. The CDR3 coding sequence is TGCGCCAGCAGCTTGGTAGCGGGGGGCCCTCTTTACGAGCAGTACTTC. Its translation: CASSLVAGGPLYEQYF.

The chain combines TRBV14 with TRBJ1-2; D may be TRBD1 (6 bases). Per the germline V gene, CDR1 is SGHDN and CDR2 is FVKESK. CDR3 length equals 15 residues. V gave up 4 bases and J gave up 5 bases, with 17 bases separating them. The CDR3 nucleotides are TGTGCCAGCAGCCCTTTACAGGGATTGACGTATGGCTACACCTTC. It yields the protein CASSPLQGLTYGYTF.

The chain is built from TRBV5-1 and TRBJ2-3; 16 bases agree with TRBD2. The CDR3 length is 17 residues. Germline values: CDR1 SGHRS, CDR2 YFSETQ. With V trimmed by 2 bases and J by 6 bases, 6 bases remained unmatched. As DNA, the CDR3 is TGCGCCAGCAGCTTAGGGACTAGCGGGGGGGCCATGGATACGCAGTATTTT. This codes for CASSLGTSGGAMDTQYF.